Here is one TCR beta chain with its context. This specimen comes from a study of T cell responses to AZD1222 COVID-19 vaccine. Here immunoSEQ multiplex PCR was the method, and the copy in TCRdb shows in-frame clones only, minus some. Of tens of thousands of clones detected, around nine tenths appear once; the ten largest clones hold 6.5% to 8.5%. The germline V and J ends were trimmed by 3 bases and 8 bases, with 13 bases remaining between them. CDR3 length: 14 amino acids. From germline, CDR1 is MNHEY and CDR2 SVGAGI. Material: peripheral blood, obtained 28 days after the second AZD1222 dose. The chain combines TRBV6-5 with TRBJ1-4; D is undetermined. This clonotype was sampled from an adult who received the AZD1222 COVID-19 vaccine. The CDR3 bases are TGTGCCAGCAGTTATGGCCCTTCACGGGAAAAACTGTTTTTT. Amino acid sequence: CASSYGPSREKLFF.